This T cell receptor beta chain was sequenced for a study of identical twins. Each CDR3 protein gets one entry after TCRdb re-called the 5' RACE reads with MiXCR. The table lists about 100,000 distinct CDR3 sequences, about 5.6% of them singletons, with roughly 12% in the top ten. This clonotype was seen many times. V lost 2 bases and J lost 2, with 12 bases in between. The CDR3 is 14 residues long. Germline values: CDR1 DFQATT, CDR2 SNEGSKA (reference sequence). Material: memory T cells sorted from blood. The source is a woman between 45 and 60 years old in good health. J is TRBJ2-5 and V is TRBV20-1; D unresolved. The CDR3 DNA reads as TGCAGTGCTAGACCCCGACGCATACAAGAGACCCAGTACTTC. Protein sequence: CSARPRRIQETQYF.